The present TCR beta chain was sequenced within a study of blood T cell repertoires in COVID-19. Study-level information: The United States, Italy and Spain provided the acute and convalescent COVID-19 samples. T cells, B-cell-depleted T cells, or PBMCs provided the cDNA or gDNA that served as material.

The CDR3 spans 12 residues. Trimming removed 5 bases at V and 5 bases at J, with 9 bases between. Per the study methods: Reference gene primer amplification gave estimated nucleated cell counts. TCRdb keeps only in-frame clones here, not all; method: immunoSEQ multiplex PCR. V and J calls and clone size are given by that table; D and trimming were obtained from the DNA. The table lists some 360,000 clones, roughly nine tenths of them singletons. It was during active infection that Seattle patients were enrolled and then longitudinally followed. The receptor was isolated from a woman aged 60-70 years with COVID-19, enrolled during active disease. V gene TRBV12-3 or TRBV12-4 combines with J gene TRBJ1-2; unclear D gene. Sequencing was performed on peripheral blood. Here the CDR3 reads CASSQTGYGYTF. Written as DNA, the CDR3 is TGTGCCAGCAGTCAAACGGGGTATGGCTACACCTTC.